This T cell receptor beta chain originates from a study of blood T cells in healthy people across ages. Study overall: Template switching picked up about one barcoded beta molecule for each two T cells.

The CDR3 runs 15 residues. Germline V lookup: CDR1 SEHNR, CDR2 FQNEAQ (reference sequence). V shed 5 bases and J shed 1 base, with 14 bases lying between them. Notes on this clonotype: Antigen unknown. Since a much larger clone is just one base distant, this may be a read error.

Findings and caveats of the study: Estimates based on one million T cells were treated as lower bounds.

With a J-beta primer mix and a sample-barcoded 5' primer, a second PCR ran about 6 to 11 cycles. TCRdb re-derived calls from the 5' RACE reads in MiXCR, one entry per CDR3 protein. The sample lists fewer than 2,000,000 distinct CDR3 sequences; roughly 32% were seen once. V and J are TRBV7-9 and TRBJ1-2, with D possibly matching TRBD1 (6 bases). The sample was blood. The sequence derives from a young woman in good health. The CDR3 sequence: CASSPQDSRNYGYTF. CDR3 DNA sequence: TGTGCCAGCAGCCCACAGGACAGTCGTAACTATGGCTACACCTTC.